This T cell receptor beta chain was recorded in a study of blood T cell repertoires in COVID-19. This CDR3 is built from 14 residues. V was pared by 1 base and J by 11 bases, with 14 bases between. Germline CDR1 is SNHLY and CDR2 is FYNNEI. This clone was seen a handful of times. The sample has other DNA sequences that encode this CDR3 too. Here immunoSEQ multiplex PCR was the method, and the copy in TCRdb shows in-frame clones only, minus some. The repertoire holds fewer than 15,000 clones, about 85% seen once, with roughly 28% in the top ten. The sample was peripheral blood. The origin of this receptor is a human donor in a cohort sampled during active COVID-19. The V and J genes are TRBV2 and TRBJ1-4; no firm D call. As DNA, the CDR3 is TGTGCCAGCAGTGAAGAGAGAACACTAGGGAAACTGTTTTTT. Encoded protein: CASSEERTLGKLFF.